What follows are 20 T cell receptor beta chains derived from one specimen sequenced in a study of a mutant IDH1 vaccine in newly diagnosed glioma (dated by TCRdb to about 2021). What this sample's time point label stands for: week 23, last vaccination. A 20-mer mutant IDH1 peptide at 300 micrograms in Montanide made up each vaccine dose, which was injected subcutaneously together with topical imiquimod. No antigens are known for them. Library preparation employed the immunoSEQ multiplex PCR assay. The source is immuneACCESS, and TCRdb retained only in-frame sequences with V and J called. Part of the clones is not carried over; for the studies checked, unresolved V genes explain less than half of this, and the remainder is unexplained. The sample table lists tens of thousands of clones, 80% to 90% of them with a count of one. The ten largest clones represent 6.5% to 9.5% of the sample. The input for sequencing was PBMCs, taken from a glioma patient whose treatment included an IDH1 peptide vaccine. The receptors were gathered from a woman in her thirties or forties with glioma. Some clones in this sample may be carry-over from other donors' samples.

V is TRBV5-1 and J is TRBJ1-1; D unclear. Trimming removed 4 bases at V and 2 bases at J, with 9 bases between. Germline loops: CDR1 SGHRS, CDR2 YFSETQ. This CDR3 region has 13 residues. Here the CDR3 DNA reads TGCGCCAGCAGCCCTAGCTCTAACACTGAAGCTTTCTTT. It specifies CASSPSSNTEAFF.

The gene calls are TRBV29-1 and TRBJ1-2, with a possible D match to TRBD1 (5 bases). This CDR3 comprises 14 residues. Germline CDR1 reads SQVTM; CDR2 reads ANQGSEA. Trimming removed 6 bases at V and 0 bases at J, with 14 bases between. CDR3 sequence (DNA): TGCAGCGTCTCGGGGGAGGGCGCTAACTATGGCTACACCTTC. Its translation is CSVSGEGANYGYTF.

The rearrangement links TRBV10-1 to TRBJ2-3; TRBD2 matches 7 bases. Germline CDR1 WNHNN, CDR2 SYGVQD (reference sequence). The length of the CDR3 is 15 residues. The ends lost 4 bases at V and 0 bases at J; junction bases unmatched: 4. CDR3 in DNA: TGCGCCAGCAGTGTCGGGACTACAAGCACAGATACGCAGTATTTT. It yields the protein CASSVGTTSTDTQYF.

The chain is built from TRBV19 and TRBJ2-1; 8 bases are a match to TRBD1. Germline-derived CDR1 and CDR2 are LNHDA and SQIVND (reference sequence). V shed 4 bases and J 7 bases; nucleotides not matched to a gene: 0. This CDR3 spans 12 amino acids. The DNA of the CDR3 is TGTGCCAGTAGTAGGACAGGGAATGAGCAGTTCTTC. Translating it yields CASSRTGNEQFF.

The chain combines TRBV10-3 with TRBJ2-3; D could derive from TRBD1 or TRBD2 (5 bases each). The CDR3 consists of 13 residues. Trimming left V 2 bases short and J 4 bases short, with 7 bases between. Germline V lookup: CDR1 ENHRY, CDR2 SYGVKD. In nucleotides, the CDR3 is TGTGCCATCAGTGAGATGGGGGCAGATACGCAGTATTTT. It encodes CAISEMGADTQYF.

J is TRBJ2-7 and V is TRBV2; 7 nucleotides match TRBD1. This CDR3 is 14 amino acids long. V was pared by 0 bases and J by 6 bases, with 5 bases of the junction left unmatched. Germline CDR1 is SNHLY and CDR2 is FYNNEI. The CDR3 DNA is TGTGCCAGCAGTGAAGCGGACAGGCCTCCCGAGCAGTACTTC. Encoded protein: CASSEADRPPEQYF.

The chain combines TRBV5-1 with TRBJ2-7; D ambiguous. This CDR3 has 15 amino acids. With 2 bases removed from V and 5 bases from J, the gap between germline ends came to 17 bases. Germline CDR1 is SGHRS and CDR2 is YFSETQ. The CDR3 region has the DNA TGCGCCAGCAGCTTCGGGTTTGAATCTGAGGACGAGCAGTACTTC. Amino acids: CASSFGFESEDEQYF.

The chain links TRBV9 to TRBJ2-3, with 13 bases lining up with TRBD2. The CDR3 runs to 17 residues. V shed 3 bases and J 5 bases; nucleotides not matched to a gene: 9. Germline-derived CDR1 and CDR2 are SGDLS and YYNGEE. The CDR3: CASSAYLLAGGQDTQYF. The CDR3 nucleotides are TGTGCCAGCAGCGCCTACCTACTAGCGGGGGGGCAAGATACGCAGTATTTT.

The chain joins TRBV2 to TRBJ1-4, with D maybe TRBD1 (5 bases). The V gene's germline CDR1 is SNHLY and CDR2 FYNNEI. The V end was cut by 6 bases, the J end by 5 bases, with 16 bases between. The CDR3 contains 15 residues. The DNA for the CDR3 is TGTGCCAGCAGGGGCCGGGACCCAAGGAATGAAAAACTGTTTTTT. Translating it yields CASRGRDPRNEKLFF.

The CDR3 DNA is TGTGCCAGCAGTTACTCGAGTTCAGGGGAGCCCCAGCATTTT. Its translation: CASSYSSSGEPQHF. This chain joins TRBV6-5 and TRBJ1-5, with a possible D match to TRBD1 (6 bases). V lost 0 bases and J lost 8, with 11 bases in between. CDR1 and CDR2 (germline): MNHEY, SVGAGI. The CDR3 has 14 residues.

This chain links TRBV18 with TRBJ1-5, with 7 bases that match TRBD1. The V segment lost 4 bases and the J segment 2 bases; nucleotides outside the gene matches: 5. In germline, CDR1 is KGHSH, CDR2 LQKENI. The CDR3 loop spans 15 amino acids. CDR3 residues: CASSLVTGRNQPQHF. CDR3 coding DNA: TGTGCCAGCTCACTAGTGACAGGGCGCAATCAGCCCCAGCATTTT. The full variable domain, completed using reference TRBV18 and TRBJ1-5, is NAGVMQNPRHLVRRRGQEARLRCSPMKGHSHVYWYRQLPEEGLKFMVYLQKENIIDESGMPKERFSAEFPKEGPSILRIQQVVRGDSAAYFCASSLVTGRNQPQHFGDGTRLSIL.

The chain recombines TRBV2 with TRBJ1-2, with 7 bases aligning to TRBD1. CDR3 length: 14 amino acids. Germline V lookup: CDR1 SNHLY, CDR2 FYNNEI. V shed 4 bases and J 0 bases; nucleotides not matched to a gene: 2. As DNA, the CDR3 is TGTGCCAGCAGTGGACAGGGCTCTAACTATGGCTACACCTTC. It is translated as CASSGQGSNYGYTF. The variable domain in full, completed from reference TRBV2 and TRBJ1-2, reads EPEVTQTPSHQVTQMGQEVILRCVPISNHLYFYWYRQILGQKVEFLVSFYNNEISEKSEIFDDQFSVERPDGSNFTLKIRSTKLEDSAMYFCASSGQGSNYGYTFGSGTRLTVV.

In its sample, this clone was seen once. The CDR3: CASSDRSAKNYGYTF. Written as DNA, the CDR3 is TGCGCCAGCAGTGATCGGTCAGCTAAAAACTATGGCTACACCTTC. V gene TRBV10-2 combines with J gene TRBJ1-2; D gene unclear. This CDR3 has 15 amino acids. Germline V gene lookup returns CDR1 WSHSY and CDR2 SAAADI. The V and J ends lost 3 bases and 2 bases respectively, with 13 bases between them.

This sequence joins TRBV27 and TRBJ1-2, with a tentative D call TRBD1 (5 bases). Germline values: CDR1 MNHEY, CDR2 SMNVEV (reference sequence). The V gene lost 5 bases and the J gene lost 1 base, with 17 bases spanning the gap. This CDR3 region has 16 residues. The CDR3 sequence is CASSISGRGINYGYTF. The CDR3 region has the DNA TGTGCCAGCAGTATTTCGGGACGGGGGATTAACTATGGCTACACCTTC.

This sequence joins TRBV6-5 and TRBJ1-4; 10 nucleotides line up with TRBD1. Germline loops: CDR1 MNHEY, CDR2 SVGAGI. This CDR3 has 15 residues. V dropped 0 bases and J dropped 8; count of bases not matched to a gene: 3. For the CDR3, the DNA is TGTGCCAGCAGTTACTCGGGGACAGGGGCAGAAAAACTGTTTTTT. Encoded protein: CASSYSGTGAEKLFF.

In its sample, this clone was seen once. This rearrangement joins TRBV18 to TRBJ2-1; a possible D gene is TRBD1 (6 bases). Trimming pared 3 bases from V and 4 bases from J, leaving 10 bases between. The CDR3 runs to 14 residues. The germline V gene has CDR1 KGHSH and CDR2 LQKENI. The CDR3 region is CASSPQQGYNEQFF. CDR3 nucleotide sequence: TGTGCCAGCTCACCGCAGCAGGGGTACAATGAGCAGTTCTTC.

The CDR3 is CAAYRGYTF. The CDR3 DNA sequence: TGTGCCGCCTACCGGGGCTACACCTTC. This chain links TRBV6-5 with TRBJ1-2; unclear D gene. Between the trimmed V and J ends, which lost 11 bases and 8 bases, there was a span of 9 bases. This CDR3 spans 9 amino acids. Germline V lookup: CDR1 MNHEY, CDR2 SVGAGI.

This sequence joins TRBV19 and TRBJ1-5, with unresolved D. V was shortened by 3 bases and J by 9 bases, with 12 bases between the two germline ends. Germline CDR1 LNHDA, CDR2 SQIVND (reference sequence). This CDR3 has 13 residues. This CDR3 is CASSIPRAWPQHF. In nucleotides, the CDR3 is TGTGCCAGTAGTATCCCCCGAGCGTGGCCCCAGCATTTT.

CDR3 DNA sequence: TGTGCCAGTAGTATAGATCAGGGACAAGATACGCAGTATTTT. It is translated as CASSIDQGQDTQYF. J is TRBJ2-3 and V is TRBV19; weak D call: TRBD1 (6 bases). The germline gives CDR1 LNHDA, CDR2 SQIVND (reference sequence). The germline V and J ends were trimmed by 0 bases and 5 bases, with 9 bases remaining between them. This CDR3 is built from 14 residues.

This clone was seen just once. This sequence joins TRBV9 and TRBJ2-3, with TRBD2 matching over 9 bases. CDR3 length: 16 residues. The germline V gene has CDR1 SGDLS and CDR2 YYNGEE. Trimming at V came to 6 bases and at J to 2 bases, leaving 10 bases not matched to a gene. The CDR3 DNA reads TGTGCCAGCAATGCGGGGGGGCCGATATTCACAGATACGCAGTATTTT. Translation: CASNAGGPIFTDTQYF. Using reference TRBV9 and TRBJ2-3 for the parts outside the CDR3, the full variable domain is DSGVTQTPKHLITATGQRVTLRCSPRSGDLSVYWYQQSLDQGLQFLIQYYNGEERAKGNILERFSAQQFPDLHSELNLSSLELGDSALYFCASNAGGPIFTDTQYFGPGTRLTVL.